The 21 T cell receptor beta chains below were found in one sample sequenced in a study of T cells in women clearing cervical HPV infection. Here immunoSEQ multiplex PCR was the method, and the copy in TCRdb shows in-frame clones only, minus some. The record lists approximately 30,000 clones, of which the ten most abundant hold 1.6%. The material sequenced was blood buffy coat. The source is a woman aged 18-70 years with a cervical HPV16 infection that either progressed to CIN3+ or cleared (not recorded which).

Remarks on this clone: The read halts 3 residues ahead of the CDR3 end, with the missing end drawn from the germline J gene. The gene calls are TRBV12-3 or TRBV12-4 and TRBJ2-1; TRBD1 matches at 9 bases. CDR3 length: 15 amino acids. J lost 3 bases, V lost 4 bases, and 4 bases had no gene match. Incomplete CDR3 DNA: TGTGCCAGCAGTTGGGGGACAGGGAACTACAATGAG. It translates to CASSWGTGNYNE. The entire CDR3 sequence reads CASSWGTGNYNEQFF.

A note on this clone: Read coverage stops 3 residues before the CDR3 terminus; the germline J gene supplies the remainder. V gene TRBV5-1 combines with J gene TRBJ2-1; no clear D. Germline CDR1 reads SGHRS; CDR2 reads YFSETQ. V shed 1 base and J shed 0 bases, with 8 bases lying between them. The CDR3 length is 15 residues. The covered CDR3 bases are TGCGCCAGCAGCTTGCTCCAGAGCTCCTACAATGAG. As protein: CASSLLQSSYNE. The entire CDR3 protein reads CASSLLQSSYNEQFF. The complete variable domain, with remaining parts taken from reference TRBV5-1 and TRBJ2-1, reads KAGVTQTPRYLIKTRGQQVTLSCSPISGHRSVSWYQQTPGQGLQFLFEYFSETQRNKGNFPGRFSGRQFSNSRSEMNVSTLELGDSALYLCASSLLQSSYNEQFFGPGTRLTVL.

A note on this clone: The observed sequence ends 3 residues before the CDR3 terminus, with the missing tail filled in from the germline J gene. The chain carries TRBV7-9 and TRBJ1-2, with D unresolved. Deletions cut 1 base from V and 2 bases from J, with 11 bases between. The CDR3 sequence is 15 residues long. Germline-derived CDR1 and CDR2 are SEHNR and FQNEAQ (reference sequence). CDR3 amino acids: CASSLGLDGNYGYTF. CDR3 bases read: TGTGCCAGCAGCTTAGGTTTAGACGGGAACTATGGC.

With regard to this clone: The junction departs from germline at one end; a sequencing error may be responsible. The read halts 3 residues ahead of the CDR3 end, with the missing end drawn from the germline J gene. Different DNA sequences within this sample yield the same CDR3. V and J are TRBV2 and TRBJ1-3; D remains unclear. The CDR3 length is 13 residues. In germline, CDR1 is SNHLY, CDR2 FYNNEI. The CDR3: CATGEGSGNTIYF. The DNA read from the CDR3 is TGTGCCACCGGGGAGGGCTCTGGAAACACG.

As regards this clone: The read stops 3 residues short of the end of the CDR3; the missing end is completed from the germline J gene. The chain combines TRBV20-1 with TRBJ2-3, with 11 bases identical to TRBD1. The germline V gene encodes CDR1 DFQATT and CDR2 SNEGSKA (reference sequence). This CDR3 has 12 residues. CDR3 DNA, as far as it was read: TGCAGTGCTAGGGACAGGGGGCAGCCG. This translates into CSARDRGQP. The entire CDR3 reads CSARDRGQPQYF.

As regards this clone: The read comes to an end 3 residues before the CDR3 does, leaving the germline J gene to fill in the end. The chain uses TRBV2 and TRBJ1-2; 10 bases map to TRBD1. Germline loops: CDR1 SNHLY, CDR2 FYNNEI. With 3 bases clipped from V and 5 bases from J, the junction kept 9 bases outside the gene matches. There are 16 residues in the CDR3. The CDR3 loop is CASSEGGDRGRYGYTF. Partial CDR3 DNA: TGTGCCAGCAGTGAGGGGGGGGACAGGGGCCGGTATGGC.

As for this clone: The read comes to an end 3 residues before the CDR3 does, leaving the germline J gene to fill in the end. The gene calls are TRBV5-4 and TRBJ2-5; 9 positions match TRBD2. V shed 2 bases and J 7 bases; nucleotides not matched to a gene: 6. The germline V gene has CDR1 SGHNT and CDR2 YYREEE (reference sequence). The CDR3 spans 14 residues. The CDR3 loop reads CASSFTLAGGTQYF. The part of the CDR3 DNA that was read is TGTGCCAGCAGCTTTACACTAGCGGGCGGGACC.

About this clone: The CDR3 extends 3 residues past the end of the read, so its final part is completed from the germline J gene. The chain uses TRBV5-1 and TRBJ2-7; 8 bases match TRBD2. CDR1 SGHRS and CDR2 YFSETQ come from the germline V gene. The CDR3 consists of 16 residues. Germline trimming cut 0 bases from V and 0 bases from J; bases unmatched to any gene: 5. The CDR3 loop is CASSLVGLGPSYEQYF. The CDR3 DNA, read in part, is TGCGCCAGCAGCTTGGTGGGACTAGGACCCTCCTACGAG.

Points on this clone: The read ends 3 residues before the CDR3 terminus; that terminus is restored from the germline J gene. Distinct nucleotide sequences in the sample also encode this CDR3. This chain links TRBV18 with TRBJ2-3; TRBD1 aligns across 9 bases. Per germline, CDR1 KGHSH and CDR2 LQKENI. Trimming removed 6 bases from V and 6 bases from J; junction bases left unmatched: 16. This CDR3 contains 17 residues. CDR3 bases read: TGTGCCAGCTCCCGAACCCCGACAGGGGGTGTGTTGGATACG. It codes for CASSRTPTGGVLDT. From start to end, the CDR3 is CASSRTPTGGVLDTQYF. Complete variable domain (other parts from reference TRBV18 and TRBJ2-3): NAGVMQNPRHLVRRRGQEARLRCSPMKGHSHVYWYRQLPEEGLKFMVYLQKENIIDESGMPKERFSAEFPKEGPSILRIQQVVRGDSAAYFCASSRTPTGGVLDTQYFGPGTRLTVL.

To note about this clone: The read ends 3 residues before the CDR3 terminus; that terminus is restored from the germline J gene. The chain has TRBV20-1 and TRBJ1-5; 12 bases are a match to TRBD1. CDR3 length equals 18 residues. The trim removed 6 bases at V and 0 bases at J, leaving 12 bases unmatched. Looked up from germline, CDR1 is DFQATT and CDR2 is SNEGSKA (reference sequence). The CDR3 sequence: CSARVGDRGLYSNQPQHF. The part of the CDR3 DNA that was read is TGCAGTGCCCGCGTTGGGGACAGGGGGCTATATAGCAATCAGCCC.

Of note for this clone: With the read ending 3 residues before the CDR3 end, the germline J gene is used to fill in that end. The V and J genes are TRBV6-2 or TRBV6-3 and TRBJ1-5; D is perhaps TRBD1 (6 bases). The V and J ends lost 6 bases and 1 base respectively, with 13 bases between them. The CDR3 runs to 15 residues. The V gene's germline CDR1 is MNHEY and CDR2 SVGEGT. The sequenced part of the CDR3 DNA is TGTGCCAGCAGCTTTGGACAGACGAGCAATCAGCCC. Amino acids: CASSFGQTSNQP. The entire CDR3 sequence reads CASSFGQTSNQPQHF.

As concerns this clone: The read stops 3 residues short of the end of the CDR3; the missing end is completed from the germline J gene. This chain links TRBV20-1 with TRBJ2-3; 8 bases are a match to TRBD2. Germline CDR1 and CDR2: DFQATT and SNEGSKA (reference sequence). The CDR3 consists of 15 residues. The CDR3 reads CSASEASGFQETQYF. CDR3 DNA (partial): TGCAGTGCTAGTGAGGCTAGCGGGTTCCAAGAGACG.

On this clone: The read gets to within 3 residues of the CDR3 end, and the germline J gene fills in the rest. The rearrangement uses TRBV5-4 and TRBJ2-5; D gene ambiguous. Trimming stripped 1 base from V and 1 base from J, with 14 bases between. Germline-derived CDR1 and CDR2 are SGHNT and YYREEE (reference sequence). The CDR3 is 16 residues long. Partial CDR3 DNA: TGTGCCAGCAGCTTGCCCGGCGGCGGCCTCCAAGAGACC. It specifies CASSLPGGGLQET. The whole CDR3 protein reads CASSLPGGGLQETQYF.

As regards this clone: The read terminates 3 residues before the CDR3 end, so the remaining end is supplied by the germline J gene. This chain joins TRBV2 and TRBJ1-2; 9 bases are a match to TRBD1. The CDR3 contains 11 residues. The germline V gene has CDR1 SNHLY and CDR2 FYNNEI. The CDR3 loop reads CASGQGYDYTF. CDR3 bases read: TGTGCCAGCGGACAGGGGTACGAC.

The sequenced part of the CDR3 DNA is TGCGCCAGCAGCTCCGGGACAGGGACACAAGAGACC. As protein: CASSSGTGTQET. In full, the CDR3 reads CASSSGTGTQETQYF. The chain has TRBV5-1 and TRBJ2-5, with 9 bases fitting TRBD1. The read falls 3 residues short of the CDR3 end, and the missing part is taken from the germline J gene. This CDR3 spans 15 amino acids. The V segment lost 3 bases and the J segment 2 bases; nucleotides outside the gene matches: 5. Germline lookup yields CDR1 SGHRS and CDR2 YFSETQ. The full variable domain, completed using reference TRBV5-1 and TRBJ2-5, is KAGVTQTPRYLIKTRGQQVTLSCSPISGHRSVSWYQQTPGQGLQFLFEYFSETQRNKGNFPGRFSGRQFSNSRSEMNVSTLELGDSALYLCASSSGTGTQETQYFGPGTRLLVL.

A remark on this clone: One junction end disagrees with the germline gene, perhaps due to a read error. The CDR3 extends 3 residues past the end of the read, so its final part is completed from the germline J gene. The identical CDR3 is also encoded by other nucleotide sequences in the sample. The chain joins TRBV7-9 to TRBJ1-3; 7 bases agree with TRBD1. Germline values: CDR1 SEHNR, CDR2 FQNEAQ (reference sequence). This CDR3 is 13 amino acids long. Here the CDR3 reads CASSPGTENTIYF. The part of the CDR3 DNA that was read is TGTGCCAGCAGCCCAGGGACAGAAAACACA.

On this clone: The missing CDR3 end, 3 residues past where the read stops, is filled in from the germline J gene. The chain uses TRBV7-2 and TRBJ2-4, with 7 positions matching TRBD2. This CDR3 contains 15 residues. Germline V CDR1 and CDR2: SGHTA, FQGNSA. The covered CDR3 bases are TGTGCCAGCAGCCTAAAGCGGGACGGACCCTATGGT. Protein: CASSLKRDGPYG. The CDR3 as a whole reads CASSLKRDGPYGQYF. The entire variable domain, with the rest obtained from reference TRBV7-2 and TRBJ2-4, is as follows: GAGVSQSPSNKVTEKGKDVELRCDPISGHTALYWYRQSLGQGLEFLIYFQGNSAPDKSGLPSDRFSAERTGGSVSTLTIQRTQQEDSAVYLCASSLKRDGPYGQYFGAGTRLSVL.

The DNA read from the CDR3 is TGTGCCAGCAGTGAAGCGATAAGGCTCAGTGAG. It is translated as CASSEAIRLSE. The CDR3 in its entirety is CASSEAIRLSEQFF. V usage is TRBV2 and J usage is TRBJ2-1, with unresolved D. The sequence runs out 3 residues before the end of the CDR3; the remainder is reconstructed from the germline J gene. The V gene's germline CDR1 is SNHLY and CDR2 FYNNEI. V lost 0 bases to trimming and J lost 9 bases, with 12 bases between them. This CDR3 spans 14 amino acids. Full variable domain (rest looked up from reference TRBV2 and TRBJ2-1): EPEVTQTPSHQVTQMGQEVILRCVPISNHLYFYWYRQILGQKVEFLVSFYNNEISEKSEIFDDQFSVERPDGSNFTLKIRSTKLEDSAMYFCASSEAIRLSEQFFGPGTRLTVL.

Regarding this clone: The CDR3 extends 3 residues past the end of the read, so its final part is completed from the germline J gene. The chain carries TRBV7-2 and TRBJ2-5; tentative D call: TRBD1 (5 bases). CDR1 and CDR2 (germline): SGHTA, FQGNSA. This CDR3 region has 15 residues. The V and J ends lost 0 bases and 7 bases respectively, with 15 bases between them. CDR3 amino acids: CASSLATLGQGTQYF. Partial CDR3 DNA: TGTGCCAGCAGCTTAGCGACCCTAGGGCAGGGGACC. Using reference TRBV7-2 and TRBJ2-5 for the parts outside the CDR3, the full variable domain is GAGVSQSPSNKVTEKGKDVELRCDPISGHTALYWYRQSLGQGLEFLIYFQGNSAPDKSGLPSDRFSAERTGGSVSTLTIQRTQQEDSAVYLCASSLATLGQGTQYFGPGTRLLVL.

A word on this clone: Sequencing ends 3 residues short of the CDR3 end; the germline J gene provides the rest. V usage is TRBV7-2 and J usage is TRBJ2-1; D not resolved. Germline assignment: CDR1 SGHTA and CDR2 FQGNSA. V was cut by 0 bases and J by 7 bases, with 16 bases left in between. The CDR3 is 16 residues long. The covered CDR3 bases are TGTGCCAGCAGCTTAGCGCAAGTCTCTTCCAGGAATGAG. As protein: CASSLAQVSSRNE. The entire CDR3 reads CASSLAQVSSRNEQFF.

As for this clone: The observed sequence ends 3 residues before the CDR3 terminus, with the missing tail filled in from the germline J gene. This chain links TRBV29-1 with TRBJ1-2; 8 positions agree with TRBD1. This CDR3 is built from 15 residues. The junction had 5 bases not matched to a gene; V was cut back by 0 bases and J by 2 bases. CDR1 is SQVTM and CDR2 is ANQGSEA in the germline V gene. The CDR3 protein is CSVEDLGTGNYGYTF. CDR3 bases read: TGCAGCGTTGAAGATCTGGGGACAGGAAACTATGGC.